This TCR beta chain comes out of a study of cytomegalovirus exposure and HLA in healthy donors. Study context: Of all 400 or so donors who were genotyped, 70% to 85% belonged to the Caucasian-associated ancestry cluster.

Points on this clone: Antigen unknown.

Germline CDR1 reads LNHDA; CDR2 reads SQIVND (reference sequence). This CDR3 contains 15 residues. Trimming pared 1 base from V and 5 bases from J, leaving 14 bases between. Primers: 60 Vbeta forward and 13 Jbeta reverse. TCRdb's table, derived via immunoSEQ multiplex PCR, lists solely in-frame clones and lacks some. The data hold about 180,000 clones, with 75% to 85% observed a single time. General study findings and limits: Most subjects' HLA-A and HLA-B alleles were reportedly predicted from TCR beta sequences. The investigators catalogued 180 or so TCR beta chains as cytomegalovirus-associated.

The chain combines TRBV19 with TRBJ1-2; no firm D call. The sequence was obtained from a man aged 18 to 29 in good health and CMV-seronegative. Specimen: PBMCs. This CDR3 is CASSIGAPREYGYTF. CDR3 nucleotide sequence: TGTGCCAGTAGTATAGGGGCGCCGCGGGAATATGGCTACACCTTC. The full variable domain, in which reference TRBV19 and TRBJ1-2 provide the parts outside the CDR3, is DGGITQSPKYLFRKEGQNVTLSCEQNLNHDAMYWYRQDPGQGLRLIYYSQIVNDFQKGDIAEGYSVSREKKESFPLTVTSAQKNPTAFYLCASSIGAPREYGYTFGSGTRLTVV.